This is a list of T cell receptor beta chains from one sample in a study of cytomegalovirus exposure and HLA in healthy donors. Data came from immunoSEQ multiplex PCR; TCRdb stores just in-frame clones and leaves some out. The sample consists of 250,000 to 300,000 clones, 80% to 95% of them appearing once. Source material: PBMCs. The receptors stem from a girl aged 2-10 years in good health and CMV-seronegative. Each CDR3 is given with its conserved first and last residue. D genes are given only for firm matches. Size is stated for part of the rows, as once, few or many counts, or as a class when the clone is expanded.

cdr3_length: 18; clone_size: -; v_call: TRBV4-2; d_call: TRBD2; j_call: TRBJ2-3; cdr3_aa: CASSQVSGGGLGTDTQYF; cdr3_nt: TGTGCCAGCAGCCAAGTTTCGGGGGGGGGCCTCGGCACAGATACGCAGTATTTT
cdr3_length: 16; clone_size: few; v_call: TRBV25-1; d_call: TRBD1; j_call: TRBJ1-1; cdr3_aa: CASSERTGGGNTEAFF; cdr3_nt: TGTGCCAGCAGTGAGAGGACAGGGGGTGGTAACACTGAAGCTTTCTTT
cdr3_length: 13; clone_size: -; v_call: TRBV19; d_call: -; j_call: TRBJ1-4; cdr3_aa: CASSLPQGEKLFF; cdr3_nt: TGTGCCAGTAGCCTTCCACAGGGAGAAAAACTGTTTTTT
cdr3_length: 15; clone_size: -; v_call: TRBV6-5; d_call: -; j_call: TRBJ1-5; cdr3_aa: CASSYGADSNQPQHF; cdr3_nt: TGTGCCAGCAGTTACGGAGCCGATAGCAATCAGCCCCAGCATTTT
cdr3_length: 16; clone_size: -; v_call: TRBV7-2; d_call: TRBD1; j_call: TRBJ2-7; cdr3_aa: CASSLFLGQGAYEQYF; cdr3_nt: TGTGCCAGCAGCTTATTTCTGGGACAGGGGGCATACGAGCAGTACTTC
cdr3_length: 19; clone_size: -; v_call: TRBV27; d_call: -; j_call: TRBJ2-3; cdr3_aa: CASSLVTPYRGLPTDTQYF; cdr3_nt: TGTGCCAGCAGTTTAGTGACCCCGTACCGAGGACTACCCACAGATACGCAGTATTTT
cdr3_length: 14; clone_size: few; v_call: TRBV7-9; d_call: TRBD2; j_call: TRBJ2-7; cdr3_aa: CASSLLGTSGKVDF; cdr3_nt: TGTGCCAGCAGCTTACTCGGGACTAGCGGGAAGGTCGACTTC
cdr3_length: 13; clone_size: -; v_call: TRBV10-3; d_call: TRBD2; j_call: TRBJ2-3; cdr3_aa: CAIRAGGKDTQYF; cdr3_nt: TGTGCCATCAGAGCGGGAGGAAAAGATACGCAGTATTTT
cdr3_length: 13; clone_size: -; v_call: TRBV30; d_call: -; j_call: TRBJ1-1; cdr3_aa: CAWSHGGAAEAFF; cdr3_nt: TGTGCCTGGAGTCATGGAGGGGCTGCTGAAGCTTTCTTT
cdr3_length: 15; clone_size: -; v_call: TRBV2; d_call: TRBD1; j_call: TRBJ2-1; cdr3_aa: CASRRQGSAYNEQFF; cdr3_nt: TGTGCCAGCAGGAGACAGGGGTCTGCCTACAATGAGCAGTTCTTC
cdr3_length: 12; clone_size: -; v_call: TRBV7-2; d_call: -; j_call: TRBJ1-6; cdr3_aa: CASSPLNSPLHF; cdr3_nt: TGTGCCAGCAGCCCACTCAATTCACCCCTCCACTTT
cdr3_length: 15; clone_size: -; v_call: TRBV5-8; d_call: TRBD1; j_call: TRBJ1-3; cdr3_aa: CASRTRDRGGNTIYF; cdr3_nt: TGTGCCAGCAGAACTCGGGACAGGGGAGGAAACACCATATATTTT
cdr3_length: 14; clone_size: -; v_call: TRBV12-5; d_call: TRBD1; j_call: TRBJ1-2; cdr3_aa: CASAPRQGGYGYTF; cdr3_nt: TGTGCTAGTGCGCCTCGACAGGGGGGCTATGGCTACACCTTC
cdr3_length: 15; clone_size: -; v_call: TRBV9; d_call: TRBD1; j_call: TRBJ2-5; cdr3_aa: CASSPAAGGWETQYF; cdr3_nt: TGTGCCAGCAGCCCAGCCGCAGGGGGCTGGGAGACCCAGTACTTC
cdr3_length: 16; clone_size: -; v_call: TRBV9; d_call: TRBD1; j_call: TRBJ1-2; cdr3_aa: CASSPAGTGFNYGYTF; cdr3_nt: TGTGCCAGCAGCCCCGCCGGGACAGGGTTTAACTATGGCTACACCTTC
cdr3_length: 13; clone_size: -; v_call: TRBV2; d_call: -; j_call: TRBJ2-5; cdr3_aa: CASTMDTVETQYF; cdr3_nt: TGTGCCAGCACCATGGACACAGTGGAGACCCAGTACTTC
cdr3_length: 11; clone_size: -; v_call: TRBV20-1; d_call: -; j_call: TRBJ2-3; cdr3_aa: CSATPTDTQYF; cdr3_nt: TGCAGTGCGACACCCACAGATACGCAGTATTTT
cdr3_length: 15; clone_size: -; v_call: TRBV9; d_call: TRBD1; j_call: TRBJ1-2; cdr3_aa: CASSPGDRGVYGYTF; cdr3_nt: TGTGCCAGCAGCCCTGGGGACAGGGGGGTGTATGGCTACACCTTC
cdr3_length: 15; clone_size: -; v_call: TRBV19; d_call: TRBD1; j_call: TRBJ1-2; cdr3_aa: CASSKMDRGLAGYTF; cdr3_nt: TGTGCCAGTAGTAAGATGGACAGGGGGCTGGCTGGCTACACCTTC
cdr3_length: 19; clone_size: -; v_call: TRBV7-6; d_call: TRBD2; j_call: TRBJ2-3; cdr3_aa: CASSSGLAGTHRDTDTQYF; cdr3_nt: TGTGCCAGCAGCTCAGGACTAGCGGGGACCCATCGAGACACAGATACGCAGTATTTT
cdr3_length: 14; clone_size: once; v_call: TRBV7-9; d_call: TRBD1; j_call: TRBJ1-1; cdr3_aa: CSSSPDRVNTEAFF; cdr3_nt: TGTTCCAGCAGCCCGGACAGGGTGAACACTGAAGCTTTCTTT
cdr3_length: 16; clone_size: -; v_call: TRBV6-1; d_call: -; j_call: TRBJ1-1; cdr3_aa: CASSEVPGSMNTEAFF; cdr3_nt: TGTGCCAGCAGTGAAGTGCCAGGGTCCATGAACACTGAAGCTTTCTTT